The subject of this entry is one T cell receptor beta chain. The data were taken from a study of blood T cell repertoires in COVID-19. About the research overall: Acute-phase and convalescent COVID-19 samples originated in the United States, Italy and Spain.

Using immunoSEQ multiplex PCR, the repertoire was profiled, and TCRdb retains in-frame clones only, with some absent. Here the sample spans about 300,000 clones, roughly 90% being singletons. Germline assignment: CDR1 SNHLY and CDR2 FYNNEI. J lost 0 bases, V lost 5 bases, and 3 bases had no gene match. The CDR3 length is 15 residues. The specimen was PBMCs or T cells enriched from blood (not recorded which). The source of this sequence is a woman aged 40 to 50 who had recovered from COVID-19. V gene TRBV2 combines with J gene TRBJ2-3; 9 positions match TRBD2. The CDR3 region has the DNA TGTGCCAGCAGTAGACTAGCGGTGAGCACAGATACGCAGTATTTT. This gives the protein CASSRLAVSTDTQYF.